The T cell receptor (beta chain) under discussion was sequenced for a study of immune heterogeneity within non-small cell lung tumors (dated by TCRdb to between 2018 and 2020). For the wider study: By histology, the tumors included about nine non-squamous carcinomas, a few squamous cell carcinomas and 1 tumor not otherwise specified. To examine intratumoral immune heterogeneity, the study used whole-exome sequencing, RNA-seq and TCR beta repertoire sequencing on multiple spatially distinct regions of each NSCLC tumor. TCR repertoires were analyzed from 55 to 70 tumor loci of roughly 15 patients, whereas transcriptome data were available for only about 44 loci from more than ten patients. Binding of neoantigens to the HLA alleles of each patient was predicted with netMHCpan-3.0 for mutant peptides of 8 to 11 amino acids.

Genomic DNA was extracted from bulk tumor tissue and used as the TCR template, and approximately 600 ng gDNA was amplified per sample. Multiple biopsies per primary tumor were taken during surgery, spaced as far apart as possible within the tumor mass. The study cohort was described as untreated, and the patients were newly diagnosed NSCLC cases having curative surgery. The samples came from approximately 14 patients with newly diagnosed non-small cell lung cancer who were having surgery intended to be curative. Two independent pathologists examined the resected tumor masses. Only high-quality DNA and RNA samples were carried forward to sequencing. Beyond this particular receptor, the publication reports: Within a patient, identical dominant CDR3B clonotypes were found to recur across loci, yet unique high-frequency clones were also harbored in different tumor locations. High-frequency TCR beta clonotypes were found to be largely distinct between individual patients. Local T-cell repertoire clonality showed a statistically significant but moderate positive correlation with local tumor mutational burden (R about 0.31).

A multiplex PCR system amplified the TCR beta CDR3 region, with a first 10-cycle round using 32 V-gene forward and 13 J-gene reverse primers. A QIAGEN Multiplex PCR Kit was used for first-round PCR, and the primer sequences were filed in Chinese patent CN105087789A. In a second PCR round, Illumina universal primers were added with the Phusion High-Fidelity PCR Kit. The TCR libraries underwent paired-end sequencing with a read length of 151 bp on the Illumina HiSeq X Ten platform. In the original analysis: Reads without multiplex PCR primers were removed using Cutadapt, read pairs were merged using PEAR, and CDR3 regions were called using MiXCR with default settings. Shannon entropy measured repertoire diversity, and clonality was calculated as one minus the Shannon entropy divided by the ln of the count of productive unique sequences. A clonotype counted as a dominant or high-frequency T-cell clone when its frequency was 0.5% or higher. In-frame beta chains were kept once TCRdb had trimmed the public reads at Q25 with fastp and called clones with MiXCR. All rows with the same CDR3 protein become a single entry with the most common DNA and genes. These V and J calls rely on TCRdb rather than the paper's analysis. This sample gives 13,000 or so distinct CDR3 sequences in total; less than 25% of them show up just once. Of the sample, around 4.3% falls within the top ten clones.

The germline V gene specifies MNHNS as CDR1 and SASEGT as CDR2. Trimming removed 4 bases from V and 4 bases from J; the gene matches leave 10 bases unexplained. The CDR3, from cysteine to phenylalanine, totals 15 residues. Left in the record is the CDR3 DNA by itself, 45 bases read in frame from the first base. In its sample, this clonotype comes out as medium-sized (0.01 to 0.1%). No antigen is known for it. There are no base qualities to consult, and no much larger clone falls within one base. The sequenced sample was lung tumor tissue. The sequence derives from a man in his sixties with non-small cell lung cancer. The chain employs TRBV6-1 and TRBJ2-7, and 7 bases in between align with TRBD2. CDR3 reads: CASSVLLAVSYEQYF. The DNA sequence is TGTGCCAGCAGTGTGCTTCTAGCGGTGAGTTACGAGCAGTACTTC.